This T cell receptor (beta chain) was recovered during a study of cytomegalovirus exposure and HLA in healthy donors. Study-level findings and limits: Many donors carried some public TCRs, although rarity characterized most TCR sequences.

The CDR3 consists of 13 residues. Germline V gene lookup returns CDR1 SGHTA and CDR2 FQGNSA. Trimming took 5 bases from V and 11 from J; bases not matched to a gene: 8. The protocol was immunoSEQ multiplex PCR, while the TCRdb copy is restricted to in-frame clones and leaves out a portion. The sample lists some 99,000 clones, roughly 86% occurring once. A remark on this clone: Its antigen is currently unknown.

The TCR was taken from a woman under 30 in good health and CMV-seronegative. Sequencing was done on a sample of PBMCs. V gene TRBV7-2 combines with J gene TRBJ1-2; 10 bases map to TRBD1. The CDR3: CASSVSRDRGYTF. As DNA, the CDR3 is TGTGCCAGCAGCGTATCCCGGGACAGGGGATACACCTTC. Drawing the rest from reference TRBV7-2 and TRBJ1-2, the complete variable domain is GAGVSQSPSNKVTEKGKDVELRCDPISGHTALYWYRQSLGQGLEFLIYFQGNSAPDKSGLPSDRFSAERTGGSVSTLTIQRTQQEDSAVYLCASSVSRDRGYTFGSGTRLTVV.